This entry lists 24 T cell receptor beta chains sequenced from one sample in a study of blood T cell repertoires in COVID-19. The assay was immunoSEQ multiplex PCR, and TCRdb's table has in-frame clones only and misses some. The sample yields 400,000 or so clones, more than 75% seen once. The specimen sequenced was peripheral blood. The receptors shown here come from a human donor in a cohort sampled during active COVID-19.

This clone was seen a few times. The chain uses TRBV4-1 and TRBJ2-1; D may be TRBD2 (6 bases). V lost 6 bases, J lost 7 bases, and 13 bases lay in between. In germline, CDR1 is MGHRA, CDR2 YSYEKL. The CDR3 is 13 residues long. For the CDR3, the DNA is TGCGCCAGCAGATTGGAGGGGCGAAATGAGCAGTTCTTC. This codes for CASRLEGRNEQFF.

The chain couples TRBV5-5 to TRBJ2-3; possibly TRBD1 for D (6 bases). The V gene lost 2 bases and the J gene lost 4 bases, with 20 bases spanning the gap. This CDR3 has 17 residues. Germline V CDR1 and CDR2: SGHKS, YYEKEE (reference sequence). The DNA of the CDR3 is TGTGCCAGCAGCTTTTGGTCCGACAGGTTTTTCGCAGATACGCAGTATTTT. Amino acid sequence: CASSFWSDRFFADTQYF.

This chain connects TRBV5-1 to TRBJ2-5, with 7 bases identical to TRBD1. Germline V gene sequence: CDR1 SGHRS, CDR2 YFSETQ. The CDR3 loop spans 14 amino acids. J gave up 4 bases and V 5 bases, and 8 bases lay outside the gene matches. CDR3 nucleotides: TGCGCCAGCAGGAGGGGGCAATACGGAGAGACCCAGTACTTC. Its translation: CASRRGQYGETQYF. The full variable domain, rest sourced from reference TRBV5-1 and TRBJ2-5, is KAGVTQTPRYLIKTRGQQVTLSCSPISGHRSVSWYQQTPGQGLQFLFEYFSETQRNKGNFPGRFSGRQFSNSRSEMNVSTLELGDSALYLCASRRGQYGETQYFGPGTRLLVL.

V gene TRBV18 combines with J gene TRBJ1-2; possible D gene TRBD1, 6 bases. This CDR3 comprises 15 residues. Germline CDR1 and CDR2: KGHSH and LQKENI. Between the trimmed V and J ends, which lost 0 bases and 2 bases, there was a span of 10 bases. Here the CDR3 DNA reads TGTGCCAGCTCACCACCCCTCACAGGGAACTATGGCTACACCTTC. Translating gives CASSPPLTGNYGYTF.

This clone was counted a single time. The V and J genes are TRBV7-9 and TRBJ1-1, with 7 positions matching TRBD1. The CDR3 consists of 15 residues. Germline V gene data show CDR1 as SEHNR and CDR2 as FQNEAQ (reference sequence). Trimming took 5 bases from V and 4 from J; bases not matched to a gene: 10. The CDR3 sequence is CASSPTTGSGTEAFF. In DNA form, the CDR3 reads TGTGCCAGCAGCCCCACGACAGGGTCCGGCACTGAAGCTTTCTTT.

The V gene is TRBV9, the J gene TRBJ1-2; 10 bases line up with TRBD1. Germline CDR1 is SGDLS and CDR2 is YYNGEE. The CDR3 consists of 14 residues. J was trimmed by 6 bases and V by 4 bases; bases with no gene match: 6. CDR3 residues: CASSFGTGEDGYTF. The CDR3 DNA reads TGTGCCAGCAGCTTCGGGACAGGGGAAGATGGCTACACCTTC. Combining the CDR3 with reference TRBV9 and TRBJ1-2 gives the whole variable domain DSGVTQTPKHLITATGQRVTLRCSPRSGDLSVYWYQQSLDQGLQFLIQYYNGEERAKGNILERFSAQQFPDLHSELNLSSLELGDSALYFCASSFGTGEDGYTFGSGTRLTVV.

This chain joins TRBV2 and TRBJ1-1; 9 bases agree with TRBD1. The ends lost 5 bases at V and 4 bases at J; junction bases unmatched: 5. The CDR3 is 14 amino acids. CDR1 and CDR2 (germline): SNHLY, FYNNEI. CDR3 residues: CASSTTGGRTEAFF. DNA of the CDR3: TGTGCCAGCAGTACCACAGGGGGCCGCACTGAAGCTTTCTTT.

The genes are TRBV7-2 and TRBJ2-3; weak D call: TRBD2 (6 bases). Germline V gene lookup returns CDR1 SGHTA and CDR2 FQGNSA. V lost 5 bases and J 2 bases, leaving 11 bases between the germline ends. The CDR3 loop spans 14 amino acids. The CDR3 protein is CASSPGLFTDTQYF. For the CDR3, the DNA is TGTGCCAGCAGCCCGGGACTTTTCACAGATACGCAGTATTTT.

This chain uses TRBV30 with TRBJ1-1; TRBD1 aligns across 9 bases. Germline trimming cut 5 bases from V and 5 bases from J; bases unmatched to any gene: 6. Germline V gene lookup returns CDR1 GTSNPN and CDR2 SVGIG (reference sequence). This CDR3 is built from 13 residues. CDR3 loop: CAWRTGGVTEAFF. In nucleotides, the CDR3 is TGTGCCTGGCGTACAGGGGGCGTAACTGAAGCTTTCTTT.

This clone was seen only once. The chain couples TRBV30 to TRBJ2-3; possible D gene TRBD2, 6 bases. V dropped 0 bases and J dropped 6 bases, with 7 bases sitting between them. The CDR3 is 12 amino acids. Germline CDR1 and CDR2: GTSNPN and SVGIG (reference sequence). CDR3 loop: CAWSVSGDTQYF. The CDR3 DNA is TGTGCCTGGAGTGTGAGCGGGGATACGCAGTATTTT.

The chain couples TRBV15 to TRBJ2-3; TRBD2 matches at 10 bases. Germline CDR1 is LNHNV and CDR2 is YYDKDF (reference sequence). With 2 bases clipped from V and 2 bases from J, the junction kept 1 base outside the gene matches. The CDR3 covers 15 residues. Here the CDR3 DNA reads TGTGCCACCAGCAGACTAGCGGGGGTCACAGATACGCAGTATTTT. Amino acids: CATSRLAGVTDTQYF.

The chain uses TRBV5-1 and TRBJ1-2; possibly TRBD1 for D (6 bases). CDR1 is SGHRS and CDR2 is YFSETQ in the germline V gene. The germline V and J ends were trimmed by 6 bases and 2 bases, with 14 bases remaining between them. The CDR3 totals 14 residues. Here the CDR3 DNA reads TGCGCCAGCAACCCCGGGACAAAGAACTATGGCTACACCTTC. Translation: CASNPGTKNYGYTF.

V usage is TRBV24-1 and J usage is TRBJ2-3; no clear D. Trimming pared 6 bases from V and 1 base from J, leaving 7 bases between. Germline V gives CDR1 KGHDR, CDR2 SFDVKD. This CDR3 is 13 amino acids long. The CDR3 protein is CATSTRGTDTQYF. The DNA for the CDR3 is TGTGCCACCAGTACACGGGGCACAGATACGCAGTATTTT.

In its sample, this clone was seen a few times. The chain couples TRBV5-4 to TRBJ2-1, with 8 positions matching TRBD2. V trimming: 3 bases; J trimming: 1 base; junction bases outside the gene matches: 12. The CDR3 consists of 18 residues. Germline loops: CDR1 SGHNT, CDR2 YYREEE (reference sequence). This chain's CDR3 is CASSSRGSGSGSYNEQFF. CDR3 nucleotide sequence: TGTGCCAGCAGCTCAAGAGGAAGCGGGAGTGGGTCCTACAATGAGCAGTTCTTC.

The V gene is TRBV4-1, the J gene TRBJ1-1; a weak D match, TRBD1 (6 bases). The CDR3 length is 15 residues. CDR1 and CDR2 from the germline V gene are MGHRA and YSYEKL. Trimming shortened V by 3 bases and J by 4 bases, and 15 bases separated the two germline ends. CDR3 region: CASSHPAGATTEAFF. CDR3 bases: TGCGCCAGCAGCCACCCTGCAGGGGCTACCACTGAAGCTTTCTTT.

The chain carries TRBV10-3 and TRBJ1-5; D call uncertain. This CDR3 contains 15 residues. CDR1 is ENHRY and CDR2 is SYGVKD in the germline V gene. The V and J ends lost 2 bases and 3 bases respectively, with 11 bases between them. CDR3 in amino acids: CAISEAGKNNQPQHF. For the CDR3, the DNA is TGTGCCATCAGTGAGGCGGGGAAGAACAATCAGCCCCAGCATTTT.

The chain couples TRBV28 to TRBJ2-5, with TRBD1 matching 11 bases. With V trimmed by 6 bases and J by 4 bases, 7 bases remained unmatched. Germline loops: CDR1 MDHEN, CDR2 SYDVKM. This CDR3 spans 15 amino acids. CDR3 in DNA: TGTGCCAGCAGGGCAGGACAGGGGGCGGGAGAGACCCAGTACTTC. The encoded protein is CASRAGQGAGETQYF.

This clone appeared once. The chain combines TRBV12-3 or TRBV12-4 with TRBJ2-3; possibly TRBD2 for D (5 bases). This CDR3 is 12 amino acids long. Trimming removed 6 bases at V and 4 bases at J, with 8 bases between. The CDR3: CASRRAPDTQYF. In DNA, the CDR3 is TGTGCCAGCAGGAGGGCCCCAGATACGCAGTATTTT.

V gene TRBV28 combines with J gene TRBJ2-3; 8 bases line up with TRBD1. Germline trimming cut 6 bases from V and 1 base from J; bases unmatched to any gene: 0. There are 13 residues in the CDR3. Germline V gene lookup returns CDR1 MDHEN and CDR2 SYDVKM. This CDR3 reads CASRGQGTDTQYF. CDR3 coding DNA: TGTGCCAGCAGGGGACAGGGCACAGATACGCAGTATTTT.

The V gene is TRBV7-3, the J gene TRBJ2-1; tentatively, D is TRBD1 (6 bases). In germline, CDR1 is SGHTA, CDR2 FQGTGA. CDR3 size: 13 residues. The V gene lost 8 bases and the J gene lost 8 bases, with 16 bases spanning the gap. For the CDR3, the DNA is TGTGCCAGCTCGGTCGGCAGGGGATATGAGCAGTTCTTC. It translates to CASSVGRGYEQFF.

The chain links TRBV1 to TRBJ1-5. TRBV1 is termed a pseudogene. CDR3 length equals 14 residues. The CDR3 here is CTSSSRGKDQPQHF. The DNA of the CDR3 is TGCACCAGCAGCTCCCGAGGAAAGGATCAGCCCCAGCATTTT.

J is TRBJ2-1 and V is TRBV2, with a possible D match to TRBD2 (6 bases). The CDR3 sequence is 13 residues long. The V and J ends lost 6 bases and 4 bases respectively, with 10 bases between them. Germline loops: CDR1 SNHLY, CDR2 FYNNEI. Here the CDR3 reads CASRASAYNEQFF. The CDR3 region has the DNA TGTGCCAGCAGGGCTAGCGCTTACAATGAGCAGTTCTTC.

The rearrangement uses TRBV6-5 and TRBJ2-3; D not certain. The germline gives CDR1 MNHEY, CDR2 SVGAGI. V shed 4 bases and J shed 5 bases, with 4 bases lying between them. The CDR3 is made up of 11 amino acids. In DNA, the CDR3 is TGTGCCAGCAGTTCCGGAGATACGCAGTATTTT. This translates into CASSSGDTQYF.

The rearrangement joins TRBV15 to TRBJ1-2, with 7 bases aligning to TRBD1. The germline CDR1 and CDR2 sequences are LNHNV and YYDKDF (reference sequence). The V and J ends lost 5 bases and 2 bases, in that order; junction bases with no gene match: 5. The CDR3 loop spans 14 amino acids. The CDR3 DNA reads as TGTGCCACCAGCGCTGAACAGGGGAACTATGGCTACACCTTC. Translating it yields CATSAEQGNYGYTF.